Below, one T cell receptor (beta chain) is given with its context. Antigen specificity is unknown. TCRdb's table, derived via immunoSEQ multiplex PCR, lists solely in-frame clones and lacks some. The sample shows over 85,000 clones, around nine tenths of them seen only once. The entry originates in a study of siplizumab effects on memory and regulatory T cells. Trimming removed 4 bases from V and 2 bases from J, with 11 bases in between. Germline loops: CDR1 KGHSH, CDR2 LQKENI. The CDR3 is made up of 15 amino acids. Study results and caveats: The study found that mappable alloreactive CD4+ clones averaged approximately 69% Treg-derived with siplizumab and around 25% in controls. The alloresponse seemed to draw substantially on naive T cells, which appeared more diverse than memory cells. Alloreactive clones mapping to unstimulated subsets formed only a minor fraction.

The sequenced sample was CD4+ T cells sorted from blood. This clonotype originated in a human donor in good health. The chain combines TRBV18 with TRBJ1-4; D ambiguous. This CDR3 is CASSLLSGTNEKLFF. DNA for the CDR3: TGTGCCAGCTCACTACTGTCCGGGACTAATGAAAAACTGTTTTTT.